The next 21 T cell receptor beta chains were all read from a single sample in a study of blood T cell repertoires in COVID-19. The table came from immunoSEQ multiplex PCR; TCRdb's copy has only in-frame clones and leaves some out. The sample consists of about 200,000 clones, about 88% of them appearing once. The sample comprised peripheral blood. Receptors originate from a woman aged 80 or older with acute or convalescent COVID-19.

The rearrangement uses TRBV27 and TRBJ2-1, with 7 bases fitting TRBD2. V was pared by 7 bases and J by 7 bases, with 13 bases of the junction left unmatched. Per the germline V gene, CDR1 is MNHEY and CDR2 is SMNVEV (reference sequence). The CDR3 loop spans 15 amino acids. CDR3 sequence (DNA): TGTGCCAGCACCCGAAGGGGAGGGGCCGAGAATGAGCAGTTCTTC. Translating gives CASTRRGGAENEQFF.

CDR3 residues: CASSLGGQGARDTQYF. The CDR3 region has the DNA TGCGCCAGCAGCTTGGGTGGACAGGGGGCGCGGGATACGCAGTATTTT. The chain is built from TRBV5-1 and TRBJ2-3, with TRBD1 matching 11 bases. The CDR3 spans 16 residues. The germline V gene encodes CDR1 SGHRS and CDR2 YFSETQ. V lost 0 bases to trimming and J lost 6 bases; unmatched junction nucleotides: 6.

CDR3 bases: TGTGCCAGCAGTTACTCTGCAGCGACCTACGAGCAGTACTTC. Residues: CASSYSAATYEQYF. V is TRBV6-2 or TRBV6-3 and J is TRBJ2-7; D uncertain. Trimming left V 0 bases short and J 2 bases short, with 8 bases between. CDR3 length: 14 amino acids. Germline CDR1 MNHEY, CDR2 SVGEGT.

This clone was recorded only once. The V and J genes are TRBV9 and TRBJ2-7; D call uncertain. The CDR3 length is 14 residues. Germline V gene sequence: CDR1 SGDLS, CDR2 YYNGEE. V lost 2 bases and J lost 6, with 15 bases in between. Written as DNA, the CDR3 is TGTGCCAGCAGCGTTCACAGTTTATCTTCCGAGCAGTACTTC. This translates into CASSVHSLSSEQYF.

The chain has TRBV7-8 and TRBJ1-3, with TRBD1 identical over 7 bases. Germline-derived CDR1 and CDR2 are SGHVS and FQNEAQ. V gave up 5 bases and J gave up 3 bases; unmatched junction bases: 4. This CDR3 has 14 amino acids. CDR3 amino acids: CASSVDRVGNTIYF. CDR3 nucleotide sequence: TGTGCCAGCAGCGTTGACAGGGTTGGAAACACCATATATTTT.

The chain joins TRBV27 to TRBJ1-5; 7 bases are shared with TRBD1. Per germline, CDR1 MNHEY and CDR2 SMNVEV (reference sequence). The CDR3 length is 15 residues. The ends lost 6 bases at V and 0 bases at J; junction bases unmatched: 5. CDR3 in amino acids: CASSPGTDSNQPQHF. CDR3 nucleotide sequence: TGTGCCAGCAGCCCCGGGACAGATAGCAATCAGCCCCAGCATTTT.

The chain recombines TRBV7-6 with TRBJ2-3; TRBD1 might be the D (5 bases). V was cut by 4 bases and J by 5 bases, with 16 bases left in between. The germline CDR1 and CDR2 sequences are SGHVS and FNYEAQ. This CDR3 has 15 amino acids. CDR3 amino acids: CASSSTYRRLDTQYF. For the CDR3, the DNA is TGTGCCAGCAGCTCCACCTACAGGAGATTAGATACGCAGTATTTT. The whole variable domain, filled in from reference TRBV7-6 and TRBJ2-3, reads GAGVSQSPRYKVTKRGQDVALRCDPISGHVSLYWYRQALGQGPEFLTYFNYEAQQDKSGLPNDRFSAERPEGSISTLTIQRTEQRDSAMYRCASSSTYRRLDTQYFGPGTRLTVL.

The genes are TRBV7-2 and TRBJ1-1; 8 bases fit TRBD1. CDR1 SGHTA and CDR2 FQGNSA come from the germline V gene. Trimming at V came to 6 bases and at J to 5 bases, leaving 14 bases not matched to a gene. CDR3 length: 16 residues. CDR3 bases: TGTGCCAGCAGTTGGAACTCAGGGGGCATACGGACTGAAGCTTTCTTT. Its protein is CASSWNSGGIRTEAFF.

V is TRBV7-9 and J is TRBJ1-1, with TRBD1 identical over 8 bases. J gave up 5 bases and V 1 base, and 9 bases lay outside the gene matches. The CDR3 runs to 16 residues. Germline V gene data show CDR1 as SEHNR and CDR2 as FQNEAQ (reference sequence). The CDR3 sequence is CASSLGGAGGATEAFF. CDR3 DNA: TGTGCCAGCAGCTTAGGGGGAGCAGGGGGCGCGACTGAAGCTTTCTTT.

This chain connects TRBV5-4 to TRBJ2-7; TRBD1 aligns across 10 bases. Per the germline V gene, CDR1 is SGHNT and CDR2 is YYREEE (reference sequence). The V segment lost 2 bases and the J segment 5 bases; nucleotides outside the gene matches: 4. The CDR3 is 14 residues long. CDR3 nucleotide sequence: TGTGCCAGCAGCTTAAAGGGACAGGGGAACGAGCAGTACTTC. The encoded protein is CASSLKGQGNEQYF. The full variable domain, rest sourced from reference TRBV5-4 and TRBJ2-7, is ETGVTQSPTHLIKTRGQQVTLRCSSQSGHNTVSWYQQALGQGPQFIFQYYREEENGRGNFPPRFSGLQFPNYSSELNVNALELDDSALYLCASSLKGQGNEQYFGPGTRLTVT.

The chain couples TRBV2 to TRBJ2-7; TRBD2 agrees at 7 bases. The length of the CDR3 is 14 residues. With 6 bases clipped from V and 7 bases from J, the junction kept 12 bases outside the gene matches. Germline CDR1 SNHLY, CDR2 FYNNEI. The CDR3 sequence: CASRSTLLAREQYF. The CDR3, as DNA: TGTGCCAGCAGGAGTACTCTACTAGCGCGGGAGCAGTACTTC. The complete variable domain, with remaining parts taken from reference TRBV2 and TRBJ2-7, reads EPEVTQTPSHQVTQMGQEVILRCVPISNHLYFYWYRQILGQKVEFLVSFYNNEISEKSEIFDDQFSVERPDGSNFTLKIRSTKLEDSAMYFCASRSTLLAREQYFGPGTRLTVT.

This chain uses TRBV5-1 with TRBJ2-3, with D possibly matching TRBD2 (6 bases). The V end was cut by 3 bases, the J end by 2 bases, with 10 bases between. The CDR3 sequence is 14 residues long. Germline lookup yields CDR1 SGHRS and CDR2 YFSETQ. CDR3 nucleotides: TGCGCCAGCAGCTCGGGGACTCTCACAGATACGCAGTATTTT. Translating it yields CASSSGTLTDTQYF.

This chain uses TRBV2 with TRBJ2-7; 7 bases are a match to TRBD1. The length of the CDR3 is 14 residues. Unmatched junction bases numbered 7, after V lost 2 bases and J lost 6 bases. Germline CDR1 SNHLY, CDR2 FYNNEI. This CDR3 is CASSEIQGFGEQYF. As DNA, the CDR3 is TGTGCCAGCAGTGAAATACAGGGGTTTGGCGAGCAGTACTTC.

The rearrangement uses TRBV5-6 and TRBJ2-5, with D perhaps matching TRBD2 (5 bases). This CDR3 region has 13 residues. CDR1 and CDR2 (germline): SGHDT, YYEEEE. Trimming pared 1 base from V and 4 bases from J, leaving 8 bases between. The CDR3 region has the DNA TGTGCCAGCAGCTTGACGGGAACAGAGACCCAGTACTTC. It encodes CASSLTGTETQYF.

DNA of the CDR3: TGTGCCAGCAGTTCCGGACTAGCGGGACCCTACGAGCAGTACTTC. Protein: CASSSGLAGPYEQYF. The V gene is TRBV27, the J gene TRBJ2-7; 12 bases map to TRBD2. Germline V lookup: CDR1 MNHEY, CDR2 SMNVEV (reference sequence). The CDR3 runs 15 residues. The V and J ends lost 4 bases and 2 bases, in that order; junction bases with no gene match: 3.

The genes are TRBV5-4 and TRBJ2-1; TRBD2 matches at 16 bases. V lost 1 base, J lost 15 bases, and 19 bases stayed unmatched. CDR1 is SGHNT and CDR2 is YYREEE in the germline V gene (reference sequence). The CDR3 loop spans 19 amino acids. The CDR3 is CASSLRQGGGLAGGPSLFF. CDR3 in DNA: TGTGCCAGCAGCTTGAGGCAGGGTGGGGGACTAGCGGGAGGGCCCTCACTGTTCTTC.

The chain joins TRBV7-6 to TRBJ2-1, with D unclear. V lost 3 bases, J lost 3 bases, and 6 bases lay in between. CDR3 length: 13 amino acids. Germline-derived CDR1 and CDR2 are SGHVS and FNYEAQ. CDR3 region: CASSFSSYNEQFF. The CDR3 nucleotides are TGTGCCAGCAGCTTCTCTAGCTACAATGAGCAGTTCTTC.

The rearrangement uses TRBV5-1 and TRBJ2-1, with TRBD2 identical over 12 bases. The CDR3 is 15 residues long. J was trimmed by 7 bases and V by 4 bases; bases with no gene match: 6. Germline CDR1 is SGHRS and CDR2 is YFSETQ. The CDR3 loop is CASSIGLAGTNEQFF. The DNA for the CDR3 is TGCGCCAGCAGCATTGGACTAGCGGGAACAAATGAGCAGTTCTTC.

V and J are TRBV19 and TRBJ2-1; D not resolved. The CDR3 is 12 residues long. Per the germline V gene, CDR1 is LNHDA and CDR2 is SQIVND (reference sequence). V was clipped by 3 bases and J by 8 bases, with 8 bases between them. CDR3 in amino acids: CASSIPGHEQFF. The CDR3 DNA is TGTGCCAGTAGTATCCCAGGCCATGAGCAGTTCTTC.

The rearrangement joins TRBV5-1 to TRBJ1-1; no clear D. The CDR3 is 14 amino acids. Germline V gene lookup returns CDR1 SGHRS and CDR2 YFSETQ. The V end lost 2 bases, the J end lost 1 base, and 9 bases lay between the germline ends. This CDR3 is CASSFQSENTEAFF. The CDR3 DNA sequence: TGCGCCAGCAGCTTTCAGTCTGAGAACACTGAAGCTTTCTTT.

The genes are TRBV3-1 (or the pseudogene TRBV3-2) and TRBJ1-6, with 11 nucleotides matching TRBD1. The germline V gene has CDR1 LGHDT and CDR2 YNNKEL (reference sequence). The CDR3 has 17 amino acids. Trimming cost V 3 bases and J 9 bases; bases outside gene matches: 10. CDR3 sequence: CASSQGLTGTGGSPLHF. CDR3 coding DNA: TGTGCCAGCAGCCAGGGCCTAACCGGGACAGGGGGTTCACCCCTCCACTTT.